Shown below are 18 T cell receptor beta chains from a single sample sequenced in a study of blood T cells in healthy people across ages (dated by TCRdb to between 2014 and 2017). The library was built by means of 5' RACE. Sequencing instrument: Illumina HiSeq 2500. The second PCR ran for about 7 to 11 cycles and used a J-beta primer mix along with a sample-barcoded 5' primer. TCRdb passed the public sequencing reads through fastp at Q25 and MiXCR, retaining productive beta sequences. Under each unique CDR3 protein, matching rows form one entry showing the most common genes and DNA. The sample profile shows 1.5 million to 2 million distinct CDR3 sequences; around half of them were found once. The ten top clones hold around 2.1% of the sample. The sequencing sample was made of blood. The receptors here all came from a woman aged 40 to 50 in good health.

The chain is built from TRBV7-2 and TRBJ1-6; D not resolved. The CDR3 spans 16 residues. Germline V gives CDR1 SGHTA, CDR2 FQGNSA. Trimming left V 6 bases short and J 5 bases short, with 17 bases between. CDR3 sequence (DNA): TGTGCCAGCAGAGGCCCGGCGCGAAGGAATAATTCACCCCTCCACTTT. Translating gives CASRGPARRNNSPLHF.

This chain joins TRBV20-1 and TRBJ1-6; D may be TRBD1 (5 bases). Trimming pared 0 bases from V and 7 bases from J, leaving 13 bases between. Germline loops: CDR1 DFQATT, CDR2 SNEGSKA (reference sequence). The CDR3 spans 15 residues. CDR3 sequence (DNA): TGCAGTGCTAGAGATAGAGGGACGGGGAATTCACCCCTCCACTTT. As protein: CSARDRGTGNSPLHF.

V and J are TRBV5-1 and TRBJ2-3; TRBD2 agrees at 10 bases. Unmatched junction bases numbered 6, after V lost 0 bases and J lost 5 bases. This CDR3 contains 16 residues. Germline CDR1 SGHRS, CDR2 YFSETQ. This CDR3 reads CASSLDPAGGQDTQYF. In nucleotides, the CDR3 is TGCGCCAGCAGCTTGGACCCAGCGGGGGGGCAAGATACGCAGTATTTT. Using reference TRBV5-1 and TRBJ2-3 for the parts outside the CDR3, the full variable domain is KAGVTQTPRYLIKTRGQQVTLSCSPISGHRSVSWYQQTPGQGLQFLFEYFSETQRNKGNFPGRFSGRQFSNSRSEMNVSTLELGDSALYLCASSLDPAGGQDTQYFGPGTRLTVL.

This clonotype was seen a handful of times. The chain combines TRBV20-1 with TRBJ2-1; TRBD1 matches at 12 bases. The CDR3 is 15 residues long. Germline trimming cut 3 bases from V and 7 bases from J; bases unmatched to any gene: 7. Germline loops: CDR1 DFQATT, CDR2 SNEGSKA (reference sequence). The CDR3 sequence is CSASPGTGGNNEQFF. CDR3 sequence (DNA): TGCAGTGCTAGCCCTGGGACAGGGGGCAATAATGAGCAGTTCTTC.

The V and J genes are TRBV10-3 and TRBJ2-1; tentative D call: TRBD1 (6 bases). V shed 4 bases and J shed 2 bases, with 12 bases lying between them. The CDR3 consists of 15 residues. CDR1 and CDR2 from the germline V gene are ENHRY and SYGVKD. CDR3 DNA: TGTGCCATCAGTGGGGGCAAGGGGGCCTACAATGAGCAGTTCTTC. It is translated as CAISGGKGAYNEQFF.

The DNA for the CDR3 is TGTGCCAGCAGTTACGGCAGACCAGATACGCAGTATTTT. As protein: CASSYGRPDTQYF. The chain carries TRBV6-5 and TRBJ2-3; D is unresolved. CDR3 size: 13 residues. Trimming took off 2 bases at V and 4 bases at J, with 7 bases between the two ends. The germline gives CDR1 MNHEY, CDR2 SVGAGI.

The chain employs TRBV5-6 and TRBJ2-3; TRBD1 might be the D (5 bases). V dropped 7 bases and J dropped 0 bases, with 15 bases sitting between them. This CDR3 region has 15 residues. Germline V CDR1 and CDR2: SGHDT, YYEEEE. Here the CDR3 DNA reads TGTGCCAGCGGACGGTGGGGCTCTAGCACAGATACGCAGTATTTT. It encodes CASGRWGSSTDTQYF.

Concerning this clonotype: Germline is not matched at one junction end, which may reflect a read error. V and J are TRBV7-7 and TRBJ2-1; TRBD2 agrees at 7 bases. Near its end, the DNA agrees better with TRBJ2-7, so the J call may be wrong. In germline, CDR1 is SSHAT, CDR2 FNYEAQ (reference sequence). The CDR3 extends over 14 amino acids. CDR3 in DNA: TGTGCTAGCAGCCCTGGCGGGGGATACAATGAGCAGTACTTC. It is translated as CASSPGGGYNEQYF.

The chain uses TRBV5-1 and TRBJ1-6, with D tentatively TRBD1 (5 bases). V dropped 4 bases and J dropped 7 bases, with 15 bases sitting between them. Per the germline V gene, CDR1 is SGHRS and CDR2 is YFSETQ. CDR3 length equals 15 residues. The CDR3 coding sequence is TGCGCCAGCAGCCCCCCCGGGACGGGGAATTCACCCCTCCACTTT. Translated: CASSPPGTGNSPLHF.

This rearrangement joins TRBV4-2 to TRBJ2-5; D possibly matches TRBD1 or TRBD2 (5 bases each). CDR1 is LGHNA, CDR2 YNFKEQ, per germline. The V gene lost 2 bases and the J gene lost 2 bases, with 18 bases spanning the gap. CDR3 length: 17 amino acids. Written as DNA, the CDR3 is TGTGCCAGCAGCCAACCCCTTGCCGGGAAGGGGCAAGAGACCCAGTACTTC. Amino acid sequence: CASSQPLAGKGQETQYF.

The CDR3 bases are TGCGCCAGCAGCTTGGAATGGGACTACAATGAGCAGTTCTTC. Translating it yields CASSLEWDYNEQFF. The chain has TRBV5-1 and TRBJ2-1; no clear D gene. Germline V gene data show CDR1 as SGHRS and CDR2 as YFSETQ. V was trimmed by 0 bases and J by 3 bases, leaving 7 bases between them. The CDR3 consists of 14 residues.

This chain connects TRBV7-2 to TRBJ1-4; 10 nucleotides align to TRBD1. The CDR3 loop spans 16 amino acids. V dropped 5 bases and J dropped 5; count of bases not matched to a gene: 8. Germline CDR1 reads SGHTA; CDR2 reads FQGNSA. Here the CDR3 DNA reads TGTGCCAGCAGCCCGACCCTGGGACAGGGGAATGAAAAACTGTTTTTT. Protein: CASSPTLGQGNEKLFF. The full variable domain, completed using reference TRBV7-2 and TRBJ1-4, is GAGVSQSPSNKVTEKGKDVELRCDPISGHTALYWYRQSLGQGLEFLIYFQGNSAPDKSGLPSDRFSAERTGGSVSTLTIQRTQQEDSAVYLCASSPTLGQGNEKLFFGSGTQLSVL.

V gene TRBV9 combines with J gene TRBJ2-1; 13 positions agree with TRBD2. This CDR3 spans 14 amino acids. CDR1 and CDR2 (germline): SGDLS, YYNGEE. V shed 1 base, J shed 12 bases, and the junction held 4 bases outside the gene matches. Here the CDR3 reads CASSVLTSGRLQFF. As DNA, the CDR3 is TGTGCCAGCAGCGTACTGACTAGCGGGAGGCTGCAGTTCTTC. Drawing the rest from reference TRBV9 and TRBJ2-1, the complete variable domain is DSGVTQTPKHLITATGQRVTLRCSPRSGDLSVYWYQQSLDQGLQFLIQYYNGEERAKGNILERFSAQQFPDLHSELNLSSLELGDSALYFCASSVLTSGRLQFFGPGTRLTVL.

In its sample, this clonotype was seen a few times. In nucleotides, the CDR3 is TGTGCCAGCAGTTACGGAGGACAGAGCGACTCTGGGGCCAACGTCCTGACTTTC. Amino acid sequence: CASSYGGQSDSGANVLTF. The V gene is TRBV6-5, the J gene TRBJ2-6; TRBD1 is a possible D gene (6 bases). The V end was cut by 2 bases, the J end by 0 bases, with 14 bases between. The CDR3 totals 18 residues. Germline V gene sequence: CDR1 MNHEY, CDR2 SVGAGI.

V and J are TRBV5-6 and TRBJ1-4; TRBD1 might be the D (6 bases). This CDR3 contains 14 residues. The germline V gene encodes CDR1 SGHDT and CDR2 YYEEEE. Trimming removed 3 bases at V and 4 bases at J, with 10 bases between. The CDR3 here is CASSWTVDNEKLFF. The CDR3 DNA is TGTGCCAGCAGCTGGACAGTGGATAATGAAAAACTGTTTTTT.

The gene calls are TRBV6-2 or TRBV6-3 and TRBJ2-5; 7 nucleotides line up with TRBD2. This CDR3 spans 16 amino acids. The junction had 20 bases not matched to a gene; V was cut back by 5 bases and J by 11 bases. CDR1 MNHEY and CDR2 SVGEGT come from the germline V gene. CDR3 residues: CASSHPRGIFYNEQYF. For the CDR3, the DNA is TGTGCCAGCAGTCACCCGCGGGGGATCTTCTACAATGAGCAGTACTTC.

The V gene is TRBV6-2 or TRBV6-3, the J gene TRBJ2-7, with D perhaps being TRBD1 or TRBD2 (5 bases each). Germline CDR1 is MNHEY and CDR2 is SVGEGT. There are 16 residues in the CDR3. The V end was cut by 5 bases, the J end by 0 bases, with 17 bases between. CDR3 sequence (DNA): TGTGCCAGCAGTCGGGGTCGGGGCGGAAGCTCCTACGAGCAGTACTTC. Protein product: CASSRGRGGSSYEQYF.

In its sample, this clonotype was seen a few times. V gene TRBV7-2 combines with J gene TRBJ2-5, with 10 bases matching TRBD2. The tail of the sequence fits TRBJ2-7 better, so the J call may be wrong. The CDR3 is made up of 13 amino acids. CDR1 and CDR2 (germline): SGHTA, FQGNSA. The CDR3 sequence: CASRLAGVYEQYF. In DNA form, the CDR3 reads TGTGCCAGCAGGCTAGCGGGGGTCTACGAGCAGTACTTC.